These 11 T cell receptor beta chains were sequenced from one sample in a study of cytomegalovirus exposure and HLA in healthy donors (dated by TCRdb to 2016 to 2017). The method behind the library was the immunoSEQ multiplex PCR assay. For the multiplex PCR, a mixture combining 60 forward primers for TCR Vbeta segments and 13 reverse primers for TCR Jbeta segments was used. TCRdb carries this immuneACCESS record with in-frame sequences only. Its versions omit some clonotypes, under half of them owing to an unresolved V gene in the studies checked, with the rest unexplained. The sample table lists 100,000 to 150,000 clones, roughly 66% of them with a count of one. The ten largest clones add up to around 4.8% of the sample. Sequenced sample: PBMCs. All receptors derive from a man in his sixties in good health and CMV-seropositive.

This chain links TRBV18 with TRBJ1-2; 7 bases map to TRBD1. Germline values: CDR1 KGHSH, CDR2 LQKENI. This CDR3 spans 14 amino acids. V trimming: 3 bases; J trimming: 8 bases; junction bases outside the gene matches: 9. The CDR3 reads CASSPETGYIGYTF. DNA of the CDR3: TGTGCCAGCTCACCGGAGACAGGGTATATAGGCTACACCTTC.

The chain uses TRBV5-4 and TRBJ1-5, with 7 bases lining up with TRBD1. This CDR3 region has 15 residues. V was clipped by 4 bases and J by 4 bases; unmatched bases: 8. In germline, CDR1 is SGHNT, CDR2 YYREEE (reference sequence). The CDR3 here is CASSQGGSGNQPQHF. The CDR3 bases are TGTGCCAGCAGCCAAGGGGGCTCGGGGAATCAGCCCCAGCATTTT.

J is TRBJ2-2 and V is TRBV2; 8 bases are shared with TRBD1. The CDR3 runs 15 residues. Germline CDR1 and CDR2: SNHLY and FYNNEI. V gave up 3 bases and J gave up 8 bases; unmatched junction bases: 8. The CDR3 is CASSEGQEKVGELFF. In nucleotides, the CDR3 is TGTGCCAGCAGTGAGGGACAGGAAAAAGTTGGGGAGCTGTTTTTT.

This chain joins TRBV28 and TRBJ1-2; D perhaps matches TRBD1 (6 bases). Trimming took off 2 bases at V and 8 bases at J, with 9 bases between the two ends. Germline V gives CDR1 MDHEN, CDR2 SYDVKM. There are 12 residues in the CDR3. The CDR3, as DNA: TGTGCCAGCAGTTTAAAAGGGACAGGCTACACCTTC. Amino acid sequence: CASSLKGTGYTF.

The chain recombines TRBV5-4 with TRBJ1-4; no clear D gene. CDR1 and CDR2 from the germline V gene are SGHNT and YYREEE (reference sequence). The CDR3 length is 13 residues. V was cut by 0 bases and J by 7 bases, with 7 bases left in between. The CDR3 DNA follows: TGTGCCAGCAGCTTGGAGGCGGGTGAAAAACTGTTTTTT. Amino acids: CASSLEAGEKLFF.

The chain couples TRBV29-1 to TRBJ2-3; 8 nucleotides align to TRBD1. Germline V gene lookup returns CDR1 SQVTM and CDR2 ANQGSEA. The length of the CDR3 is 14 residues. V shed 6 bases, J shed 0 bases, and the junction held 5 bases outside the gene matches. The CDR3 nucleotides read TGCAGCGTGGGGACAGGTTCTAGCACAGATACGCAGTATTTT. This sequence encodes CSVGTGSSTDTQYF.

V is TRBV7-9 and J is TRBJ2-3, with a possible D match to TRBD1 (5 bases). The V gene lost 9 bases and the J gene lost 2 bases, with 15 bases spanning the gap. Germline V gene lookup returns CDR1 SEHNR and CDR2 FQNEAQ (reference sequence). The length of the CDR3 is 14 residues. The CDR3 loop reads CARDWGGSTDTQYF. For the CDR3, the DNA is TGTGCCAGAGATTGGGGCGGCTCCACAGATACGCAGTATTTT.

The V gene is TRBV5-1, the J gene TRBJ2-2, with 7 bases identical to TRBD1. The CDR3 covers 15 residues. Trimming took 2 bases from V and 4 from J; bases not matched to a gene: 5. CDR1 and CDR2 (germline): SGHRS, YFSETQ. DNA of the CDR3: TGCGCCAGCAGCTTACAGGGGATCGGCACCGGGGAGCTGTTTTTT. Protein sequence: CASSLQGIGTGELFF.

On this clone itself: The same CDR3 is also encoded by other DNA sequences in this sample. This sequence joins TRBV2 and TRBJ2-2; possible D gene TRBD1, 5 bases. Germline V gene data show CDR1 as SNHLY and CDR2 as FYNNEI. With 4 bases removed from V and 4 bases from J, the gap between germline ends came to 7 bases. CDR3 length equals 13 residues. The CDR3, as DNA: TGTGCCAGCAGTGTTAGGGGCACCGGGGAGCTGTTTTTT. This gives the protein CASSVRGTGELFF.

This chain joins TRBV28 and TRBJ2-7; TRBD1 aligns across 9 bases. V was clipped by 10 bases and J by 2 bases; unmatched bases: 6. Germline values: CDR1 MDHEN, CDR2 SYDVKM. The CDR3 loop spans 13 amino acids. CDR3 DNA sequence: TGTGCCACCGGGACAGGGAAGACCTACGAGCAGTACTTC. Amino acids: CATGTGKTYEQYF.

Details on this clone: The same CDR3 arises from other DNA sequences in this sample as well. This sequence joins TRBV5-1 and TRBJ1-5, with D tentatively TRBD1 (5 bases). Germline V gene lookup returns CDR1 SGHRS and CDR2 YFSETQ. There are 15 residues in the CDR3. The V end was cut by 1 base, the J end by 7 bases, with 15 bases between. The DNA of the CDR3 is TGCGCCAGCAGCTTGAGGTCAGGGAGGGACCAGCCCCAGCATTTT. It translates to CASSLRSGRDQPQHF.